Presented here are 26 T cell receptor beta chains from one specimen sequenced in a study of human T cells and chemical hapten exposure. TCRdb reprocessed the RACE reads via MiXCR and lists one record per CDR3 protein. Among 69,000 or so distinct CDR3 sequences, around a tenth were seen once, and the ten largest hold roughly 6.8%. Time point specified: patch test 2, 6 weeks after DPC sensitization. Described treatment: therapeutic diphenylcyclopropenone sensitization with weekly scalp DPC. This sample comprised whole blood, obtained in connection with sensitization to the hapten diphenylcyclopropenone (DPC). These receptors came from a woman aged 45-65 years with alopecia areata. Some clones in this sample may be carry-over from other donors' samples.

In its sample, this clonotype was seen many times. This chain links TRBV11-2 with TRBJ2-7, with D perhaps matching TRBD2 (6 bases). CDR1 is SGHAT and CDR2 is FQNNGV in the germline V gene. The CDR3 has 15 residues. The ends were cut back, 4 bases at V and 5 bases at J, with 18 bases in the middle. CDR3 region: CASSYRGTPGDEQYF. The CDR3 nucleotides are TGTGCCAGCAGCTATCGAGGGACTCCGGGGGACGAGCAGTACTTC. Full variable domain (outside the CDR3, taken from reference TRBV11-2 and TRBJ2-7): EAGVAQSPRYKIIEKRQSVAFWCNPISGHATLYWYQQILGQGPKLLIQFQNNGVVDDSQLPKDRFSAERLKGVDSTLKIQPAKLEDSAVYLCASSYRGTPGDEQYFGPGTRLTVT.

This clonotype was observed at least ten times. The CDR3 here is CRGMDRDIMNTEAFF. CDR3 coding DNA: TGCAGGGGTATGGACCGGGACATCATGAACACTGAAGCTTTCTTT. The chain is built from TRBV20-1 and TRBJ1-1; TRBD1 might be the D (6 bases). Germline V lookup: CDR1 DFQATT, CDR2 SNEGSKA (reference sequence). The CDR3 has 15 amino acids.

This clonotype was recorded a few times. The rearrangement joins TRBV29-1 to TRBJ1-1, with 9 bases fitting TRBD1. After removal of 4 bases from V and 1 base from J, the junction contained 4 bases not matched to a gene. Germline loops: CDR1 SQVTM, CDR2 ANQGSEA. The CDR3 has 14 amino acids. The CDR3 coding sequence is TGCAGCGTTGGCATACAGGGGGCGAACACTGAAGCTTTCTTT. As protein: CSVGIQGANTEAFF.

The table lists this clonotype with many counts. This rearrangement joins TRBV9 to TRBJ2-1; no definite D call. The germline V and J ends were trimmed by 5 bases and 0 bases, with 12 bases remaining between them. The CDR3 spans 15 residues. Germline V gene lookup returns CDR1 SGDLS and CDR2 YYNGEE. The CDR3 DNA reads TGTGCCAGCAGTCGGACCGAGAGCTCCTACAATGAGCAGTTCTTC. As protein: CASSRTESSYNEQFF.

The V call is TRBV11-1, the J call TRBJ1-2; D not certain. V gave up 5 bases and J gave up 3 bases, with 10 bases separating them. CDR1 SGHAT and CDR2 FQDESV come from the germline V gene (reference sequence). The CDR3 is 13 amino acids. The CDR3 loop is CASSPSVDYGYTF. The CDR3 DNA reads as TGTGCCAGCAGCCCTTCAGTGGACTATGGCTACACCTTC.

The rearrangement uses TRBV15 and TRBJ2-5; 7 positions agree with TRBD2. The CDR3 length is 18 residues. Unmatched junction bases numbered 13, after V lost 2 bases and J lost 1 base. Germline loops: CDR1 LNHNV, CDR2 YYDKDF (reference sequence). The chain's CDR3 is CATSRSFDKRDLQETQYF. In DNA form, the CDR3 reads TGTGCCACCAGCAGATCATTCGACAAGCGGGACCTCCAAGAGACCCAGTACTTC.

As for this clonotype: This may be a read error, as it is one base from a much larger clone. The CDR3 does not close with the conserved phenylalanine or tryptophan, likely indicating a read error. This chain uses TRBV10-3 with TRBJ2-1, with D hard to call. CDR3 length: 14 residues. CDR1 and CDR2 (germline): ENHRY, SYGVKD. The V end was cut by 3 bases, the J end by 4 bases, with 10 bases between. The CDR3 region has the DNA TGTGCCATCAGTGAACCAGAGGCATACAATGAGCAGTTCTCC. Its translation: CAISEPEAYNEQFS.

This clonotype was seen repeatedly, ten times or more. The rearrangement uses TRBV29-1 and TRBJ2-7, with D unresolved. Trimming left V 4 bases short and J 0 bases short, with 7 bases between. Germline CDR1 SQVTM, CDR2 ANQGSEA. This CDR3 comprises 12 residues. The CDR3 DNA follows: TGCAGCGTTGCCTCAAGCTCCTACGAGCAGTACTTC. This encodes CSVASSSYEQYF.

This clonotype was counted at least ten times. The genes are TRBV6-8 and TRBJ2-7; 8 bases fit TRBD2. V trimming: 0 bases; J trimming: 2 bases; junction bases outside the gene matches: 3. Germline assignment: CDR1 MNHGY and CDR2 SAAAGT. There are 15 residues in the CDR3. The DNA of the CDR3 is TGTGCCAGCAGTTACTCAAGCGGGAGAACCTACGAGCAGTACTTC. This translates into CASSYSSGRTYEQYF.

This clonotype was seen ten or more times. The CDR3 is CASSTGGVQPQHF. CDR3 in DNA: TGTGCCAGTAGTACTGGGGGGGTACAGCCCCAGCATTTT. The V and J genes are TRBV19 and TRBJ1-5; D perhaps matches TRBD1 (5 bases). Germline V gene lookup returns CDR1 LNHDA and CDR2 SQIVND (reference sequence). Trimming removed 4 bases from V and 7 bases from J, with 11 bases in between. This CDR3 is built from 13 residues.

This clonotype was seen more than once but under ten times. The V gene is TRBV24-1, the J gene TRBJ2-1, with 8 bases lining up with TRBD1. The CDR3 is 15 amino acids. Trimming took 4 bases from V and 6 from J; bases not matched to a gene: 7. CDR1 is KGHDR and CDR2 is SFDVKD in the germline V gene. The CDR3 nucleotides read TGTGCCACCAGTGACCGTGGACAGGGAGGCAATGAGCAGTTCTTC. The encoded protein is CATSDRGQGGNEQFF.

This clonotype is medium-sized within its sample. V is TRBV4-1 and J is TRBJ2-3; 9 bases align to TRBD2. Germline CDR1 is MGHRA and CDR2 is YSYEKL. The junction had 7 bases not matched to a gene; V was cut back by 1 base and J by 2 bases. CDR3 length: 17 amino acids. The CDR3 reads CASSQARLAGSTDTQYF. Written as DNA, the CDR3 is TGCGCCAGCAGCCAAGCGAGGCTAGCGGGGTCCACAGATACGCAGTATTTT.

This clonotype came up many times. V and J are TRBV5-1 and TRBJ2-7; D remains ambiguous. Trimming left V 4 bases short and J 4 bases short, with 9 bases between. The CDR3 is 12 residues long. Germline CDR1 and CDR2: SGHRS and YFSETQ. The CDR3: CASSAESYEQYF. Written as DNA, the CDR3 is TGCGCCAGCAGCGCAGAGTCATACGAGCAGTACTTC.

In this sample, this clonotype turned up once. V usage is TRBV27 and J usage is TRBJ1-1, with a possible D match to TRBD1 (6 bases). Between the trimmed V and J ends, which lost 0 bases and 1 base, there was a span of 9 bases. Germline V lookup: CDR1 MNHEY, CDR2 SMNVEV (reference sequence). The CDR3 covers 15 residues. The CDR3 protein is CASSLSLTGNTEAFF. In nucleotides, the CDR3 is TGTGCCAGCAGTTTATCCCTGACAGGGAACACTGAAGCTTTCTTT.

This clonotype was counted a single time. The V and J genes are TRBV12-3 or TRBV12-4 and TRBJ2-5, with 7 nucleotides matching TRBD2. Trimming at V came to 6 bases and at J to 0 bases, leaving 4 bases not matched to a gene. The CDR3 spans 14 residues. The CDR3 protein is CASSRTRNQETQYF. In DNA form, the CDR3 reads TGTGCCAGCAGCCGGACTAGAAACCAAGAGACCCAGTACTTC.

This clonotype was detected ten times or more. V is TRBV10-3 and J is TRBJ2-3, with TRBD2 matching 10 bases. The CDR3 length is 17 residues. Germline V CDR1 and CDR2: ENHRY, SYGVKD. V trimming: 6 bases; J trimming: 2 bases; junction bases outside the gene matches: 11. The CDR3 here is CAISLGASGSPTDTQYF. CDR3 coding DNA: TGTGCCATCAGCCTAGGGGCTAGCGGGAGCCCCACAGATACGCAGTATTTT.

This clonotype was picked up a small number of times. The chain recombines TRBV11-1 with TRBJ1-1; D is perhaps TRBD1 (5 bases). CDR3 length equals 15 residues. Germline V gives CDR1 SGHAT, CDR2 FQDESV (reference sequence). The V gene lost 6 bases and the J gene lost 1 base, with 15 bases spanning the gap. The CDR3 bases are TGTGCCAGCAGGACCCGACAGATACAGAACACTGAAGCTTTCTTT. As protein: CASRTRQIQNTEAFF.

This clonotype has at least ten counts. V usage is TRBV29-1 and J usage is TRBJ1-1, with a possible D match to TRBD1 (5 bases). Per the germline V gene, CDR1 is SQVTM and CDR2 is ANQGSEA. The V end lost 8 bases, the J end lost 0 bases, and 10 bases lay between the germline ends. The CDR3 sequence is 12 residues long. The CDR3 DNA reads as TGCAGCCACAGGCCCCTGAACACTGAAGCTTTCTTT. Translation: CSHRPLNTEAFF.

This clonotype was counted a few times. CDR3 sequence reads: CSVEGGANYGYTF. CDR3 in DNA: TGCAGCGTTGAAGGCGGAGCTAACTATGGCTACACCTTC. The V gene is TRBV29-1, the J gene TRBJ1-2; D ambiguous. The germline V and J ends were trimmed by 1 base and 0 bases, with 6 bases remaining between them. The CDR3 runs 13 residues. Germline values: CDR1 SQVTM, CDR2 ANQGSEA.

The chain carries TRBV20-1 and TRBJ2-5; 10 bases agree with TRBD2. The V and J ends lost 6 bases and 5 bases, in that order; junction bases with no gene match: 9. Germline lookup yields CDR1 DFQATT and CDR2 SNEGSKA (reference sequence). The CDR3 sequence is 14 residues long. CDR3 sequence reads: CSATSGRAWETQYF. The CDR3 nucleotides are TGCAGTGCAACCAGCGGGAGGGCCTGGGAGACCCAGTACTTC.

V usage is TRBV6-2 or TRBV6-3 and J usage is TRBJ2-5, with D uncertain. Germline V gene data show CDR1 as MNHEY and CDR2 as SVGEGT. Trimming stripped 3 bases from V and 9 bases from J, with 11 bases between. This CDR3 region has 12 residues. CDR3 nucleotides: TGTGCCAGCAGTTATTTTACGAGAGCCCAGTACTTC. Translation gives CASSYFTRAQYF.

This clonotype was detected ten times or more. DNA of the CDR3: TGTGCCAGTAGTATAGAAGGGAGGAGCTATGGCTACACCTTC. Translated: CASSIEGRSYGYTF. The chain recombines TRBV19 with TRBJ1-2; D gene unclear. CDR1 LNHDA and CDR2 SQIVND come from the germline V gene (reference sequence). This CDR3 is built from 14 residues. V was shortened by 0 bases and J by 4 bases, with 9 bases between the two germline ends.

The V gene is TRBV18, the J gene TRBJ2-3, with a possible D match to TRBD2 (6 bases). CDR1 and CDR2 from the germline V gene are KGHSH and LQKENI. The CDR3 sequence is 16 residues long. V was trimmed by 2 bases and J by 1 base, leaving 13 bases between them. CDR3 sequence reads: CASSPYPGGRTDTQYF. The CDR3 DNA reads TGTGCCAGCTCACCATACCCCGGGGGACGCACAGATACGCAGTATTTT.

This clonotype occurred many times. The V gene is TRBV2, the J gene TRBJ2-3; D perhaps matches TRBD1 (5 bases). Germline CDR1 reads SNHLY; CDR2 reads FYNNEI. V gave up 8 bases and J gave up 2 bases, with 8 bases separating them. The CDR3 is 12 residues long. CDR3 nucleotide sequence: TGTGCCAGCGAACAGGACACAGATACGCAGTATTTT. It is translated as CASEQDTDTQYF.

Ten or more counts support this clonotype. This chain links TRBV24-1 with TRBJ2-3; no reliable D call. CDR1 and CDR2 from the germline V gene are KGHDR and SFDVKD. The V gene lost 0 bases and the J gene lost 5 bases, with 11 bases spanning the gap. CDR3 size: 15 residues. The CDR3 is CATSDLPIGRDTQYF. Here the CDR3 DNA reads TGTGCCACCAGTGATTTGCCTATTGGTCGAGATACGCAGTATTTT.

CDR3 nucleotide sequence: TGTGCCACCAGCAGAGACGAGCTTAGCGGGAGGTTCTACAATGAGCAGTTCTTC. Amino acids: CATSRDELSGRFYNEQFF. The chain couples TRBV15 to TRBJ2-1; TRBD2 aligns across 10 bases. There are 18 residues in the CDR3. The V and J ends lost 0 bases and 3 bases, in that order; junction bases with no gene match: 8. Germline V gives CDR1 LNHNV, CDR2 YYDKDF (reference sequence).